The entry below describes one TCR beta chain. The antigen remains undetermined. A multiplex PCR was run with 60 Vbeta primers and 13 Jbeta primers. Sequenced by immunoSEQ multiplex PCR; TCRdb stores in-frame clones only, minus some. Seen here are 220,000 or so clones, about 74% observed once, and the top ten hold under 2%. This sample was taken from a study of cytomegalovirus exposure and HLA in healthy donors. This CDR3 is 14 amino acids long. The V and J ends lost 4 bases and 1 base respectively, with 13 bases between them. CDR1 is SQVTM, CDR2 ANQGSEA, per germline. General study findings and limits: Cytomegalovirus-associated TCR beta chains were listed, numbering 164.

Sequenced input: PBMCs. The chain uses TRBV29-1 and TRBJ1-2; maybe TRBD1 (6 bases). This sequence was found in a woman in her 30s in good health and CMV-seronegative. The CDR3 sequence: CSVGSRRGNYGYTF. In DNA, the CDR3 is TGCAGCGTTGGATCCCGCAGGGGTAACTATGGCTACACCTTC.